This T cell receptor beta chain was recovered during a study of OX40 agonist ivuxolimab in advanced cancers. This CDR3 region has 13 residues. Germline V gene data show CDR1 as SGHDT and CDR2 as YYEEEE. V lost 4 bases and J 6 bases, leaving 10 bases between the germline ends. Profiled with immunoSEQ multiplex PCR; TCRdb holds only in-frame clones, not every one. The sample lists roughly 58,000 clones; roughly 89% were seen once. The source of this sequence is an adult with an advanced solid tumor such as melanoma, head and neck, liver or kidney cancer. This rearrangement joins TRBV5-6 to TRBJ2-2, with a possible D match to TRBD1 (6 bases). Here the sequenced sample was CD4+ or CD8+ T cells sorted from blood, taken in a trial of the OX40 agonist ivuxolimab. CDR3 residues: CASSVRTAGELFF. CDR3 coding DNA: TGTGCCAGCAGCGTTCGGACAGCCGGGGAGCTGTTTTTT.